This record looks at one TCR beta chain sequence and its context. The data are from a study of human T cells and chemical hapten exposure. About the research overall: Weekly diphenylcyclopropenone doses were given to patients' scalps across the roughly 25-week study. Each patch test put 0.01% DPC on the upper back, and results were read at 6 days.

CDR3 length: 16 amino acids. The V gene end was trimmed by 0 bases and the J gene end by 7 bases; junction bases not matched to a gene: 8. Germline CDR1 ENHRY, CDR2 SYGVKD. Time point meaning: patch test 1, 2 weeks after DPC sensitization. Treatment of the sample: therapeutic diphenylcyclopropenone sensitization with weekly scalp DPC. Ahead of each patch test application, blood was drawn. TCRdb analysed the RACE reads with MiXCR anew, one entry per CDR3 protein. The repertoire has roughly 120,000 distinct CDR3 sequences, about an eighth of them found once; the top ten carry approximately 1.4%. This TCR was recovered from a woman aged 45-60 years with alopecia areata. Some clones in this sample may be carry-over from other donors' samples. The chain has TRBV10-3 and TRBJ2-2; 7 nucleotides align to TRBD1. Sequences were derived from whole blood, sampled in connection with sensitization to the hapten diphenylcyclopropenone (DPC). The DNA of the CDR3 is TGTGCCATCAGTGAGTCCGGGACAGATAGTTACGGGGAGCTGTTTTTT. Residues: CAISESGTDSYGELFF.